Presented here are 8 T cell receptor beta chains from one specimen sequenced in a study of cytomegalovirus exposure and HLA in healthy donors. The PCR made use of 60 Vbeta and 13 Jbeta primers. The table came from immunoSEQ multiplex PCR; TCRdb's copy has only in-frame clones and leaves some out. This table has around 120,000 clones, roughly four fifths appearing once. The sequenced material came from PBMCs. These receptors all come from a woman in her forties or fifties in good health and CMV-seronegative.

J is TRBJ1-6 and V is TRBV5-1; D remains ambiguous. The germline V and J ends were trimmed by 3 bases and 0 bases, with 10 bases remaining between them. This CDR3 is 16 amino acids long. In germline, CDR1 is SGHRS, CDR2 YFSETQ. CDR3 nucleotide sequence: TGCGCCAGCAGCTCAAGAGGGAGCTCCTATAATTCACCCCTCCACTTT. Amino acids: CASSSRGSSYNSPLHF.

The V call is TRBV11-3, the J call TRBJ1-3, with D uncertain. Between the trimmed V and J ends, which lost 5 bases and 4 bases, there was a span of 15 bases. The CDR3 contains 15 residues. Per germline, CDR1 SGHNT and CDR2 YENEEA. As DNA, the CDR3 is TGTGCCAGCAGCCCAGTGGCAGATCCCGGAAACACCATATATTTT. This codes for CASSPVADPGNTIYF.

In this sample, this clone turned up a few times. The chain is built from TRBV7-2 and TRBJ2-7; TRBD2 might be the D (5 bases). The CDR3 is 13 amino acids. The germline V gene encodes CDR1 SGHTA and CDR2 FQGNSA. Trimming removed 1 base at V and 7 bases at J, with 11 bases between. DNA of the CDR3: TGTGCCAGCAGCTTAGGGGCGGGTGGGGAGCAGTACTTC. This translates into CASSLGAGGEQYF.

V gene TRBV9 combines with J gene TRBJ2-1, with TRBD2 identical over 8 bases. Germline V gene lookup returns CDR1 SGDLS and CDR2 YYNGEE. V trimming: 0 bases; J trimming: 7 bases; junction bases outside the gene matches: 6. The CDR3 is made up of 15 amino acids. CDR3 sequence: CASSVVAGSPNEQFF. CDR3 nucleotides: TGTGCCAGCAGCGTAGTAGCGGGATCTCCTAATGAGCAGTTCTTC.

The CDR3 DNA reads as TGTGCCAGCAGCTTCACCGACAGGGGACCTTACGAGCAGTACGTC. It yields the protein CASSFTDRGPYEQYV. The chain combines TRBV11-2 with TRBJ2-7; 8 bases line up with TRBD1. The germline CDR1 and CDR2 sequences are SGHAT and FQNNGV. The CDR3 totals 15 residues. The V and J ends lost 3 bases and 4 bases, in that order; junction bases with no gene match: 8.

This chain connects TRBV10-3 to TRBJ2-3; 7 nucleotides align to TRBD2. With V trimmed by 2 bases and J by 2 bases, 7 bases remained unmatched. Germline loops: CDR1 ENHRY, CDR2 SYGVKD. This CDR3 is built from 16 residues. The CDR3 protein is CAISELLAGPTDTQYF. The CDR3 DNA reads as TGTGCCATCAGTGAGCTTTTAGCGGGTCCCACAGATACGCAGTATTTT.

The chain links TRBV27 to TRBJ2-7; TRBD1 aligns across 9 bases. Germline V CDR1 and CDR2: MNHEY, SMNVEV (reference sequence). With V trimmed by 6 bases and J by 1 base, 4 bases remained unmatched. This CDR3 is built from 14 residues. The CDR3 sequence: CASSTGTGSYEQYF. CDR3 sequence (DNA): TGTGCCAGCAGCACCGGGACAGGGTCCTACGAGCAGTACTTC.

This chain joins TRBV30 and TRBJ1-2; D is uncertain. This CDR3 has 13 residues. V lost 0 bases, J lost 2 bases, and 7 bases lay in between. The germline V gene encodes CDR1 GTSNPN and CDR2 SVGIG (reference sequence). DNA for the CDR3: TGTGCCTGGAGTGTAGAAGCGAACTATGGCTACACCTTC. It specifies CAWSVEANYGYTF.